Listed here are 19 T cell receptor beta chains from one sample, sequenced in a study of T cells after yellow fever vaccination. From the 5' RACE reads, TCRdb called clonotypes with MiXCR, one entry per CDR3 protein. The sample includes 200,000 to 300,000 distinct CDR3 sequences, more than 3.5% seen only once; the top ten take about 19%. The sample consisted of PBMCs, taken 15 days after the yellow fever booster vaccination. The receptors here all came from a man aged 18 to 29 who received the YFV17D yellow fever vaccine.

This sequence joins TRBV2 and TRBJ2-2; D possibly corresponds to TRBD2 (5 bases). V lost 6 bases and J lost 3, with 14 bases in between. In germline, CDR1 is SNHLY, CDR2 FYNNEI. The CDR3 is made up of 15 amino acids. The CDR3 nucleotides are TGTGCCAGCAGCTCAGAGGGTGCGTACACCGGGGAGCTGTTTTTT. Its translation is CASSSEGAYTGELFF.

In this sample, this clonotype turned up many times. V is TRBV6-5 and J is TRBJ2-1, with D perhaps matching TRBD1 or TRBD2 (5 bases each). The V gene lost 1 base and the J gene lost 0 bases, with 22 bases spanning the gap. Germline loops: CDR1 MNHEY, CDR2 SVGAGI. The CDR3 covers 20 residues. CDR3 sequence (DNA): TGTGCCAGCAGTTACTATCCGCACCCTTGGACAACTAGCTCCTACAATGAGCAGTTCTTC. Translation gives CASSYYPHPWTTSSYNEQFF.

This clonotype has a count of ten or more. This rearrangement joins TRBV20-1 to TRBJ2-1, with no clear D. V gave up 1 base and J gave up 1 base, with 11 bases separating them. CDR1 and CDR2 from the germline V gene are DFQATT and SNEGSKA (reference sequence). The CDR3 has 15 residues. The CDR3 DNA reads TGCAGTGCTAGAGTCCCGGGTTCGTCCTACAATGAGCAGTTCTTC. Amino acids: CSARVPGSSYNEQFF.

This clonotype was counted only a few times. CDR3 protein: CASSLDDRSYNSPLHF. The CDR3 nucleotides are TGTGCCAGCAGCTTGGACGACAGGTCCTATAATTCACCCCTCCACTTT. This chain connects TRBV5-5 to TRBJ1-6; D might be TRBD1 (6 bases). The CDR3 runs 16 residues. The germline V gene has CDR1 SGHKS and CDR2 YYEKEE (reference sequence). Trimming pared 0 bases from V and 1 base from J, leaving 8 bases between.

In this sample, this clonotype turned up many times. This chain connects TRBV4-1 to TRBJ1-5, with TRBD1 identical over 10 bases. The germline CDR1 and CDR2 sequences are MGHRA and YSYEKL. The CDR3 totals 15 residues. Trimming removed 3 bases from V and 8 bases from J; junction bases left unmatched: 7. The CDR3 reads CASSQTGQGSKPQHF. CDR3 nucleotide sequence: TGCGCCAGCAGCCAGACGGGACAGGGGTCAAAGCCCCAGCATTTT.

In its sample, this clonotype was seen many times. The V call is TRBV5-1, the J call TRBJ2-1; tentative D call: TRBD1 (5 bases). CDR3 length equals 15 residues. Trimming pared 0 bases from V and 6 bases from J, leaving 13 bases between. Germline V gene sequence: CDR1 SGHRS, CDR2 YFSETQ. The DNA of the CDR3 is TGCGCCAGCAGCTTGGCGTCAGGGTCCGTCAATGAGCAGTTCTTC. Its protein product is CASSLASGSVNEQFF.

This clonotype has a count of ten or more. The rearrangement links TRBV4-2 to TRBJ2-5; maybe TRBD2 (5 bases). V lost 5 bases and J 5 bases, leaving 18 bases between the germline ends. The CDR3 runs to 15 residues. Germline CDR1 and CDR2: LGHNA and YNFKEQ. The CDR3 nucleotides read TGTGCCAGCAGCTACGAGCGGAGATCTTCGGAGACCCAGTACTTC. This sequence encodes CASSYERRSSETQYF.

The chain is built from TRBV11-2 and TRBJ2-3, with a tentative D call TRBD2 (6 bases). CDR3 length: 13 amino acids. The V gene lost 5 bases and the J gene lost 3 bases, with 9 bases spanning the gap. CDR1 SGHAT and CDR2 FQNNGV come from the germline V gene. The CDR3 loop is CASSRGMTDTQYF. The CDR3 coding sequence is TGTGCCAGCAGCCGGGGGATGACAGATACGCAGTATTTT.

There are many counts of this clonotype. This rearrangement joins TRBV18 to TRBJ1-1, with TRBD1 matching 7 bases. Germline-derived CDR1 and CDR2 are KGHSH and LQKENI. The CDR3 sequence is 15 residues long. With V trimmed by 1 base and J by 1 base, 3 bases remained unmatched. DNA for the CDR3: TGTGCCAGCTCACCACAGGGGGCACCGAACACTGAAGCTTTCTTT. This translates into CASSPQGAPNTEAFF.

There are many counts of this clonotype. The chain uses TRBV4-1 and TRBJ1-3, with a weak D call TRBD1 (5 bases). The CDR3 has 14 amino acids. Looked up from germline, CDR1 is MGHRA and CDR2 is YSYEKL. The V end was cut by 4 bases, the J end by 2 bases, with 9 bases between. The CDR3 DNA follows: TGCGCCAGCAGCCCGGGGGATGCTGGAAACACCATATATTTT. Its translation: CASSPGDAGNTIYF.

The sample holds many counts of this clonotype. V gene TRBV24-1 combines with J gene TRBJ1-4, with unresolved D. Looked up from germline, CDR1 is KGHDR and CDR2 is SFDVKD. This CDR3 comprises 15 residues. Trimming removed 5 bases from V and 0 bases from J, with 9 bases in between. The CDR3 bases are TGTGCCACCAGTGGCAGAAGAACAACTAATGAAAAACTGTTTTTT. Encoded protein: CATSGRRTTNEKLFF.

Many counts were recorded for this clonotype. The J gene is TRBJ1-2, the V gene TRBV5-1; TRBD1 is a possible D gene (6 bases). This CDR3 comprises 14 residues. The germline V and J ends were trimmed by 0 bases and 6 bases, with 12 bases remaining between them. Germline V gene lookup returns CDR1 SGHRS and CDR2 YFSETQ. CDR3 nucleotides: TGCGCCAGCAGCTTGGGGTCAGGGGAGAATGGCTACACCTTC. This encodes CASSLGSGENGYTF. Together with reference TRBV5-1 and TRBJ1-2, the CDR3 gives the full variable domain: KAGVTQTPRYLIKTRGQQVTLSCSPISGHRSVSWYQQTPGQGLQFLFEYFSETQRNKGNFPGRFSGRQFSNSRSEMNVSTLELGDSALYLCASSLGSGENGYTFGSGTRLTVV.

This clonotype has at least ten counts. The chain uses TRBV2 and TRBJ2-5; D not resolved. The CDR3 has 12 amino acids. Germline lookup yields CDR1 SNHLY and CDR2 FYNNEI. V was clipped by 10 bases and J by 5 bases, with 14 bases between them. The CDR3 nucleotides read TGTGCCAATGTCCCATTCGGTGAGACCCAGTACTTC. This gives the protein CANVPFGETQYF.

This clonotype came up a few times. The rearrangement links TRBV5-6 to TRBJ2-3, with D maybe TRBD2 (5 bases). Germline values: CDR1 SGHDT, CDR2 YYEEEE. The length of the CDR3 is 13 residues. The germline V and J ends were trimmed by 5 bases and 8 bases, with 15 bases remaining between them. CDR3 protein: CASRIDYLGTQYF. CDR3 DNA sequence: TGTGCCAGCAGGATCGACTATCTTGGTACGCAGTATTTT.

V and J are TRBV10-3 and TRBJ1-3; D not resolved. Germline V gene sequence: CDR1 ENHRY, CDR2 SYGVKD. The CDR3 spans 15 residues. V shed 2 bases and J shed 4 bases, with 12 bases lying between them. As DNA, the CDR3 is TGTGCCATCAGTGAGGTCCTCTCGAGGGGAAACACCATATATTTT. Residues: CAISEVLSRGNTIYF.

This clonotype has ten or more counts. The chain combines TRBV12-3 or TRBV12-4 with TRBJ1-1; 7 bases line up with TRBD1. The CDR3 loop spans 13 amino acids. The V and J ends lost 6 bases and 4 bases, in that order; junction bases with no gene match: 5. The CDR3 protein is CASSTHRGTEAFF. The CDR3 region has the DNA TGTGCCAGCAGCACTCACAGGGGCACTGAAGCTTTCTTT.

In its sample, this clonotype was seen many times. The chain carries TRBV7-9 and TRBJ2-7; D unclear. The CDR3 sequence is 12 residues long. The ends were cut back, 8 bases at V and 3 bases at J, with 11 bases in the middle. In germline, CDR1 is SEHNR, CDR2 FQNEAQ (reference sequence). The CDR3 region is CASEAESYEQYV. DNA for the CDR3: TGTGCCAGCGAGGCGGAAAGCTACGAGCAGTACGTC.

In its sample, this clonotype was seen many times. Here the CDR3 DNA reads TGTGCCAGCAGTAAACCGTACACAGATACGCAGTATTTT. This gives the protein CASSKPYTDTQYF. The chain employs TRBV6-5 and TRBJ2-3, with D hard to call. Trimming took off 5 bases at V and 2 bases at J, with 8 bases between the two ends. Germline lookup yields CDR1 MNHEY and CDR2 SVGAGI. The CDR3 is made up of 13 amino acids.

This clonotype was seen at least ten times. The gene calls are TRBV6-5 and TRBJ2-2; 10 positions match TRBD1. V lost 6 bases to trimming and J lost 5 bases; unmatched junction nucleotides: 6. Germline CDR1 is MNHEY and CDR2 is SVGAGI. The CDR3 runs to 15 residues. CDR3 sequence reads: CASRRGQGTTGELFF. The CDR3 bases are TGTGCCAGCAGAAGGGGACAGGGGACGACCGGGGAGCTGTTTTTT.